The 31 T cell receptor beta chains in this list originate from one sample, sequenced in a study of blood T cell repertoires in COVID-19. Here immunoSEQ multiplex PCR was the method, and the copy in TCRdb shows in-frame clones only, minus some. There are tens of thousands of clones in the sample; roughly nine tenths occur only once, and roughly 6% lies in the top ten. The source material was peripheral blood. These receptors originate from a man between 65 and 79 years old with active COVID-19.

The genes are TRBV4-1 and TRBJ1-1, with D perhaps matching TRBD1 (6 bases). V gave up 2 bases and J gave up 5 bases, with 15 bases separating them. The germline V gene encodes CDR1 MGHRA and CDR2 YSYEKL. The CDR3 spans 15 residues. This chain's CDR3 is CASSQLVGGGTEAFF. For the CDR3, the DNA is TGCGCCAGCAGCCAATTGGTTGGGGGCGGGACTGAAGCTTTCTTT.

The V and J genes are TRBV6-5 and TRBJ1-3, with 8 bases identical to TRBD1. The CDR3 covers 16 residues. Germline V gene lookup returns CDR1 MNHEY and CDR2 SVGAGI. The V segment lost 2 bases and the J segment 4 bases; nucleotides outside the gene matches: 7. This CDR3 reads CASSYNYQGAGNTIYF. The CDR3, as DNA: TGTGCCAGCAGTTACAATTACCAGGGGGCCGGAAACACCATATATTTT.

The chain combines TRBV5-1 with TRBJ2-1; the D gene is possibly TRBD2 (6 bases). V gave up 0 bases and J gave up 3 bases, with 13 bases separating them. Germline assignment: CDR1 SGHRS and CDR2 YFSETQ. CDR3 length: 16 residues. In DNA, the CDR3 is TGCGCCAGCAGCTTGGTTCAGACTAGGGGCTACAATGAGCAGTTCTTC. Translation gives CASSLVQTRGYNEQFF.

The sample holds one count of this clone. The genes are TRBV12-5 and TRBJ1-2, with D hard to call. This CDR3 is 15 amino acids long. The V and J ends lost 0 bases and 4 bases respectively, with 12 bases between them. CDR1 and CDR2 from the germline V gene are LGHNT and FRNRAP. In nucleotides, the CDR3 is TGTGCTAGTGGTTTGGTAGGGAGGGTTGGCTATGGCTACACCTTC. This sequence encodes CASGLVGRVGYGYTF.

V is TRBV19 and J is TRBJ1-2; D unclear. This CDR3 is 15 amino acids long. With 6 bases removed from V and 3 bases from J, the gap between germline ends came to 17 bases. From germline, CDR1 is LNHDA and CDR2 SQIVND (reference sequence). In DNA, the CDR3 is TGTGCCAGTAGGTCATCCAGGAGGCGCGACTATGGCTACACCTTC. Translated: CASRSSRRRDYGYTF.

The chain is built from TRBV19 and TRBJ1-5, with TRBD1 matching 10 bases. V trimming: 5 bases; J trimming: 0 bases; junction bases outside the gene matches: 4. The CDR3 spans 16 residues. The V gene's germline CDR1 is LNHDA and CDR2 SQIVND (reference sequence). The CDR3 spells CASSVGQGNSNQPQHF. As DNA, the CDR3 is TGTGCCAGTAGTGTGGGACAGGGGAATAGCAATCAGCCCCAGCATTTT.

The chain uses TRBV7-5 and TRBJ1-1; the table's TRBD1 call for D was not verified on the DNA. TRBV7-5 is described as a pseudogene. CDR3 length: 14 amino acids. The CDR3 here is CARSLDLQNPEAFF. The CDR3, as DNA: TGTGCCAGAAGCTTAGACCTTCAGAACCCTGAAGCTTTCTTT.

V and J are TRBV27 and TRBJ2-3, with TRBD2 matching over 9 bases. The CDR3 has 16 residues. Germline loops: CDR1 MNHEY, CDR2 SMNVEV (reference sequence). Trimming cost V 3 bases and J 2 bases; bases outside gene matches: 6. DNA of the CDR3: TGTGCCAGCAGTTTTTTTAGCGGGGGACCCACAGATACGCAGTATTTT. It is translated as CASSFFSGGPTDTQYF.

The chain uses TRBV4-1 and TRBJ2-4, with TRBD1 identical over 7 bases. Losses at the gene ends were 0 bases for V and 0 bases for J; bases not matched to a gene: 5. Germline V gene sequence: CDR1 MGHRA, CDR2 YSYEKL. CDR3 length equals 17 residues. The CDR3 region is CASSQDGQVLAKNIQYF. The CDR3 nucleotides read TGCGCCAGCAGCCAAGATGGACAGGTACTAGCCAAAAACATTCAGTACTTC.

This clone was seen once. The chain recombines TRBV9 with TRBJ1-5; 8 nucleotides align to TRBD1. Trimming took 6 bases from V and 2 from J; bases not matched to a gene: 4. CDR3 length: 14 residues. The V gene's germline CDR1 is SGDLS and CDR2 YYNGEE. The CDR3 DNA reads TGTGCCAGCAATCCAGGGGGCGGCAATCAGCCCCAGCATTTT. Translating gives CASNPGGGNQPQHF.

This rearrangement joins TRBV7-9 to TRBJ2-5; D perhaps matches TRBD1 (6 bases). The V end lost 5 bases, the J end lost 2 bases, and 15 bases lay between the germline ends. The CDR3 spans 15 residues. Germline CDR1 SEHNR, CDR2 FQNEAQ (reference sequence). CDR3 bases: TGTGCCAGCAGCCCTAGACCGGACAGTCAAGAGACCCAGTACTTC. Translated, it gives CASSPRPDSQETQYF. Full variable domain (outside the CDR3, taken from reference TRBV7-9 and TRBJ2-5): DTGVSQNPRHKITKRGQNVTFRCDPISEHNRLYWYRQTLGQGPEFLTYFQNEAQLEKSRLLSDRFSAERPKGSFSTLEIQRTEQGDSAMYLCASSPRPDSQETQYFGPGTRLLVL.

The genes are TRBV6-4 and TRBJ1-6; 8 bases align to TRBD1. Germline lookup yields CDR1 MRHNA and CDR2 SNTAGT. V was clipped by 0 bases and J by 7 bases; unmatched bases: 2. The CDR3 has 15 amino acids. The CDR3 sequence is CASSDSTGGNSPLHF. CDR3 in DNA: TGTGCCAGCAGTGACTCAACAGGGGGGAATTCACCCCTCCACTTT.

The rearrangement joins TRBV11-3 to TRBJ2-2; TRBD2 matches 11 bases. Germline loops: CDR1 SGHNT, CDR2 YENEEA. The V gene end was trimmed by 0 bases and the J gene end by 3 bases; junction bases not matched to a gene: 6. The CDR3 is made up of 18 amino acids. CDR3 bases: TGTGCCAGCAGCTTAGATTCTAGCGGGGGGCCCTACACCGGGGAGCTGTTTTTT. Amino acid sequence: CASSLDSSGGPYTGELFF.

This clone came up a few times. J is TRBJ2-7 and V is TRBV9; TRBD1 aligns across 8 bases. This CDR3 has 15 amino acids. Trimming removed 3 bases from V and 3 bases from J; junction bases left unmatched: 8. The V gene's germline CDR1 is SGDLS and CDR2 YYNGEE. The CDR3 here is CASSADRGGYYEQYF. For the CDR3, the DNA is TGTGCCAGCAGCGCCGACAGGGGTGGCTACTACGAGCAGTACTTC. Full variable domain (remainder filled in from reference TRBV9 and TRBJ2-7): DSGVTQTPKHLITATGQRVTLRCSPRSGDLSVYWYQQSLDQGLQFLIQYYNGEERAKGNILERFSAQQFPDLHSELNLSSLELGDSALYFCASSADRGGYYEQYFGPGTRLTVT.

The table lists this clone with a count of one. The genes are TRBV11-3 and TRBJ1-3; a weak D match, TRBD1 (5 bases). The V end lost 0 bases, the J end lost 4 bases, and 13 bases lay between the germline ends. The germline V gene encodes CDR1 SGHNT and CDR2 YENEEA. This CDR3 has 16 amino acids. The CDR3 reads CASSLDRALRGNTIYF. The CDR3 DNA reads TGTGCCAGCAGCTTAGACAGGGCCCTTCGCGGAAACACCATATATTTT. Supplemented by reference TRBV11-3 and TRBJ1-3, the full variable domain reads EAGVVQSPRYKIIEKKQPVAFWCNPISGHNTLYWYLQNLGQGPELLIRYENEEAVDDSQLPKDRFSAERLKGVDSTLKIQPAELGDSAVYLCASSLDRALRGNTIYFGEGSWLTVV.

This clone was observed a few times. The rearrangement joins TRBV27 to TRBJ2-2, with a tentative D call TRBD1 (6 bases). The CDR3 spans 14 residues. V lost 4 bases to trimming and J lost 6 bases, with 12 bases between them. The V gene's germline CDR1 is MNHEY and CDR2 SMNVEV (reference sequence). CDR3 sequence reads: CASSWGLSSGELFF. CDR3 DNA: TGTGCCAGCAGTTGGGGGCTCTCCTCCGGGGAGCTGTTTTTT.

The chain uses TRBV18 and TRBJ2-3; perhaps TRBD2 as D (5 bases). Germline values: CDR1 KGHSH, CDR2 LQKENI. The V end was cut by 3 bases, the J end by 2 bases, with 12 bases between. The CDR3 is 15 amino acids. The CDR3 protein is CASSPWRATTDTQYF. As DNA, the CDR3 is TGTGCCAGCTCACCTTGGCGGGCCACCACAGATACGCAGTATTTT.

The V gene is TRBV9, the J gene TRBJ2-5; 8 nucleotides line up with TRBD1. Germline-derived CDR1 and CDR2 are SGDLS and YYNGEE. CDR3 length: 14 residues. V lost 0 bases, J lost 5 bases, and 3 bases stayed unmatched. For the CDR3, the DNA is TGTGCCAGCAGCGTAGGGACAGGGAAGGAGACCCAGTACTTC. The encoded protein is CASSVGTGKETQYF.

CDR3: CASSSPGQGDYGYTF. CDR3 nucleotide sequence: TGTGCCAGCAGCTCGCCGGGACAGGGAGACTATGGCTACACCTTC. The chain uses TRBV7-9 and TRBJ1-2, with 9 bases aligning to TRBD1. This CDR3 is 15 amino acids long. The germline V gene encodes CDR1 SEHNR and CDR2 FQNEAQ (reference sequence). J gave up 3 bases and V 4 bases, and 6 bases lay outside the gene matches.

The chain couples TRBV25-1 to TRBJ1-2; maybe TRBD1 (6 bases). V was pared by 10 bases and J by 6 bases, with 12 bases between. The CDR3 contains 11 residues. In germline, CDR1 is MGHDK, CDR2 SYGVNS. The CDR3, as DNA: TGTGCCAACGGGAGGGGGGATGGCTACACCTTC. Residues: CANGRGDGYTF.

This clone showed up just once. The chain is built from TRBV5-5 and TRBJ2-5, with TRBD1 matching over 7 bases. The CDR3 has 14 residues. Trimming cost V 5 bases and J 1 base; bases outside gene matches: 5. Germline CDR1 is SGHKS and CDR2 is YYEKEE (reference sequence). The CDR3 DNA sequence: TGTGCCAGCAGGGCGACAGGGCCCCAAGAGACCCAGTACTTC. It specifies CASRATGPQETQYF.

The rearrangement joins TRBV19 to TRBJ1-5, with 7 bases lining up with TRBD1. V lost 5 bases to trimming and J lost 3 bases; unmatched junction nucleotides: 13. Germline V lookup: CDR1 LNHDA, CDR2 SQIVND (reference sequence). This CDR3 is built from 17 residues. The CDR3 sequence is CASSRLGTGTDNQPQHF. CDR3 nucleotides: TGTGCCAGTAGTCGATTGGGAACCGGGACAGACAATCAGCCCCAGCATTTT.

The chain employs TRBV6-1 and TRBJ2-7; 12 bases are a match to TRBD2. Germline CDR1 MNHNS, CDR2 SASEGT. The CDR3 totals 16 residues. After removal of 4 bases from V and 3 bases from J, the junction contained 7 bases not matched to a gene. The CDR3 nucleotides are TGTGCCAGCAGTGCTCCGACTAGCGGGGGAGTCTACGAGCAGTACTTC. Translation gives CASSAPTSGGVYEQYF.

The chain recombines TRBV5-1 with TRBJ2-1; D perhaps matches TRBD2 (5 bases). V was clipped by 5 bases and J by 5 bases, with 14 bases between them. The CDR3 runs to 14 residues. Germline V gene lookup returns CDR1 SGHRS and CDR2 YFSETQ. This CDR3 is CASRSGSGNNEQFF. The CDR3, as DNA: TGCGCCAGCAGGTCGGGGAGCGGAAACAATGAGCAGTTCTTC.

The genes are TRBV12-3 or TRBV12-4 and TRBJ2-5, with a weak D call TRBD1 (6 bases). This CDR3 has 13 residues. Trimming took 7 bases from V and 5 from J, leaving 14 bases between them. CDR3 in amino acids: CASKAGAGETQYF. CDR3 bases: TGTGCCAGCAAGGCAGGGGCCGGGGAGACCCAGTACTTC.

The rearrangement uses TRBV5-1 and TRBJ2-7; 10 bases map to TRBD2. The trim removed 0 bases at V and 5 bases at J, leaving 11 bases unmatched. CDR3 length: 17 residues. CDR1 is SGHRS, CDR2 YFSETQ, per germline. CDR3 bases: TGCGCCAGCAGCTTGGGGGCGGGGACTAGCGCCCGGGACGAGCAGTACTTC. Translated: CASSLGAGTSARDEQYF. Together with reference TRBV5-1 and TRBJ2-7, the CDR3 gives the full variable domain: KAGVTQTPRYLIKTRGQQVTLSCSPISGHRSVSWYQQTPGQGLQFLFEYFSETQRNKGNFPGRFSGRQFSNSRSEMNVSTLELGDSALYLCASSLGAGTSARDEQYFGPGTRLTVT.

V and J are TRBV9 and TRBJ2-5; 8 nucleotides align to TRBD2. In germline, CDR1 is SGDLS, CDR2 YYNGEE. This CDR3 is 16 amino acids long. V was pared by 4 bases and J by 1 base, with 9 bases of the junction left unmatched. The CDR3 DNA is TGTGCCAGCAGCCCGGGAGGGGGGGGCCGCCAAGAGACCCAGTACTTC. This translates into CASSPGGGGRQETQYF.

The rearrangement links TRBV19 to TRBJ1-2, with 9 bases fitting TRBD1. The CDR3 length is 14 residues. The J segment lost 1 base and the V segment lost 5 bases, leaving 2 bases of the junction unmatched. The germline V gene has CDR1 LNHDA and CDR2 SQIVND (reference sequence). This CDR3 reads CASSLGQGNYGYTF. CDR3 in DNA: TGTGCCAGTAGTTTGGGACAGGGTAACTATGGCTACACCTTC. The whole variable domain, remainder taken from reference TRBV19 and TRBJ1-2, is DGGITQSPKYLFRKEGQNVTLSCEQNLNHDAMYWYRQDPGQGLRLIYYSQIVNDFQKGDIAEGYSVSREKKESFPLTVTSAQKNPTAFYLCASSLGQGNYGYTFGSGTRLTVV.

The CDR3, as DNA: TGCGCCAGCAGCTTGGCCACGACAGGGGGCGGCTACACCTTC. The encoded protein is CASSLATTGGGYTF. The J gene is TRBJ1-2, the V gene TRBV5-1; TRBD1 matches at 10 bases. Per germline, CDR1 SGHRS and CDR2 YFSETQ. V trimming: 0 bases; J trimming: 8 bases; junction bases outside the gene matches: 4. The CDR3 runs to 14 residues.

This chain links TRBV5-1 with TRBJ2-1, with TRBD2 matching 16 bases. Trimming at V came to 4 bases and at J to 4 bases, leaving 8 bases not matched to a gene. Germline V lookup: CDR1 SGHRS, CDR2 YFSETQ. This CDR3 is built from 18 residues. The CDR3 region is CASSTGLAGGMPYNEQFF. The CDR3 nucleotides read TGCGCCAGCAGCACGGGACTAGCGGGGGGGATGCCTTACAATGAGCAGTTCTTC.

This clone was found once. The CDR3: CASSSLTGKLFF. The CDR3 DNA sequence: TGTGCCAGCAGTTCTTTGACAGGGAAACTGTTTTTT. The chain has TRBV28 and TRBJ1-4; TRBD1 agrees at 7 bases. The CDR3 spans 12 residues. The germline V gene encodes CDR1 MDHEN and CDR2 SYDVKM. Unmatched junction bases numbered 4, after V lost 4 bases and J lost 11 bases.